This T cell receptor beta chain emerged from a study of shared clonotypes between healthy human individuals. A note on this clone: The target antigen is unknown.

Study-wide results and limits: The sharing of around 5% of naive CD4 clonotypes was seen across several donors. Estimated richness was generally greater in naive than memory subsets. Clonotypes shared by all four donors outscored non-shared clonotypes in generation probability.

It was across several immunoSEQ plates that each subset's genomic DNA was evenly split. The protocol was immunoSEQ multiplex PCR, while the TCRdb copy is restricted to in-frame clones and leaves out a portion. The table records 2 million to 3 million clones, roughly 93% of them present only once. CDR3 length equals 13 residues. Looked up from germline, CDR1 is MNHEY and CDR2 is SMNVEV (reference sequence). Trimming shortened V by 3 bases and J by 2 bases, and 8 bases separated the two germline ends. This clonotype was obtained from a man between 18 and 29 years old in good health. Some clones in this sample may be carry-over from other donors' samples. This rearrangement joins TRBV27 to TRBJ2-7; D may be TRBD1 (5 bases). Sequencing input: naive CD4+ T cells from PBMCs. The sample's subset: CD45RA+ positively selected. The CDR3 loop reads CASSFAGPYEQYF. DNA for the CDR3: TGTGCCAGCAGTTTCGCAGGGCCCTACGAGCAGTACTTC.